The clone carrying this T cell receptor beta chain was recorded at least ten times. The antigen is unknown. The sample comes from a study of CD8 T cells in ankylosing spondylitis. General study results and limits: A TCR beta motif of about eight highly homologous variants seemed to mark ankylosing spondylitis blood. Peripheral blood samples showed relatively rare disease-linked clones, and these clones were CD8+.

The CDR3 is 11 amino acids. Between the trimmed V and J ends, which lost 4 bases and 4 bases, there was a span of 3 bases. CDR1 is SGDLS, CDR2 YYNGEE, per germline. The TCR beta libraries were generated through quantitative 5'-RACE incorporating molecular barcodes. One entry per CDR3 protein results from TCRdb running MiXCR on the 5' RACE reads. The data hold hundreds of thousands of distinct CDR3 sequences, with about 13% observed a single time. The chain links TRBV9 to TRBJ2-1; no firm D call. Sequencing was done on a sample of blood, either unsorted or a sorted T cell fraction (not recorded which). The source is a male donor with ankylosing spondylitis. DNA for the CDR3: TGTGCCAGCAGCCAGTACAATGAGCAGTTCTTC. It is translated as CASSQYNEQFF.